This T cell receptor beta chain was retrieved from a study of regulatory T cells in long-lasting Graves disease. In building TCR beta libraries, iRepertoire HTBI primers were used together with Arm-PCR of CDR3 regions. TCRdb passed the multiplex PCR reads through MiXCR, listing each CDR3 protein once. Of approximately 480,000 distinct CDR3 sequences in the sample, around 15% are singletons; the top ten hold 12%. This CDR3 region has 14 residues. In germline, CDR1 is GTSNPN, CDR2 SVGIG (reference sequence). The V gene lost 3 bases and the J gene lost 3 bases, with 11 bases spanning the gap. The time point here: newly diagnosed GD, antithyroid drugs for less than 3 months. Researchers made the TCR library from RNA that was extracted from PBMCs. The data were also submitted as part of a second study, on T cells in Graves' hyperthyroidism and ophthalmopathy. That paper notes: Graves' hyperthyroidism showing no ophthalmopathy progression within 18 months was considered stable. Clinical symptoms, serum thyroxine, TRAb, thyroid ultrasound and orbital computed tomography informed diagnoses. The HTBI primer set served for first-round RT-PCR of the TCR CDR3.

The clonotype was recovered from a man in his forties with Graves disease. The sequencing used peripheral blood mononuclear cells (PBMCs), collected at new diagnosis, from a patient treated with antithyroid drugs. The chain joins TRBV30 to TRBJ2-2, with D hard to call. The CDR3 DNA is TGTGCCTGGAGGCCCGGCAAGGACACCGGGGAGCTGTTTTTT. Its translation is CAWRPGKDTGELFF. The full variable domain, with the rest looked up from reference TRBV30 and TRBJ2-2, is SQTIHQWPATLVQPVGSPLSLECTVEGTSNPNLYWYRQAAGRGLQLLFYSVGIGQISSEVPQNLSASRPQDRQFILSSKKLLLSDSGFYLCAWRPGKDTGELFFGEGSRLTVL.